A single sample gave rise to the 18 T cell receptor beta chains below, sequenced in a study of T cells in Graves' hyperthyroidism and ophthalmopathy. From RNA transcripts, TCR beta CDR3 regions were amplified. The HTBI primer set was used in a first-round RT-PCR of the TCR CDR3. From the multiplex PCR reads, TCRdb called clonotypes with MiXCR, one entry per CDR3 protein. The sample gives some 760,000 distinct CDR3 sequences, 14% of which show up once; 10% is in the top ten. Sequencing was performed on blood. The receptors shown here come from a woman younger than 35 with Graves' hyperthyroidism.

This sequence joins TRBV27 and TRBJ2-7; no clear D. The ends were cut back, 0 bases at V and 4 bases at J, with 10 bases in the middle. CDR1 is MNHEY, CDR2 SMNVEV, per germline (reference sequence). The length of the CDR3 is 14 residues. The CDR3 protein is CASSLSTPDYEQYF. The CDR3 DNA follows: TGTGCCAGCAGTTTATCGACCCCAGATTACGAGCAGTACTTC.

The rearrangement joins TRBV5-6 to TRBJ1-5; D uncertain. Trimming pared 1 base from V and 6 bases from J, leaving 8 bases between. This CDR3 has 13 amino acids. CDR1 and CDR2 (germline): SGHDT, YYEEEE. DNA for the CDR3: TGTGCCAGCAGCTTGTCGGACTCTCAGCCCCAGCATTTT. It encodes CASSLSDSQPQHF.

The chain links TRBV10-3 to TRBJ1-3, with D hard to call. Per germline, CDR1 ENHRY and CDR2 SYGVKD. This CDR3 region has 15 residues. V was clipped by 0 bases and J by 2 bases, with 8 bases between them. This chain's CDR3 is CAISESMETGNTIYF. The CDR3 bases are TGTGCCATCAGTGAGTCAATGGAGACTGGAAACACCATATATTTT.

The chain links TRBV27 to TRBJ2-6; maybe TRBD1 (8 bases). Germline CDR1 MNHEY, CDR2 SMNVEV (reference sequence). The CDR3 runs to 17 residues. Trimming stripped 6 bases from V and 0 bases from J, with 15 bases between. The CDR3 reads CASRPDREGSGANVLTF. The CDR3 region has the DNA TGTGCCAGCAGACCGGACAGGGAGGGCTCTGGGGCCAACGTCCTGACTTTC.

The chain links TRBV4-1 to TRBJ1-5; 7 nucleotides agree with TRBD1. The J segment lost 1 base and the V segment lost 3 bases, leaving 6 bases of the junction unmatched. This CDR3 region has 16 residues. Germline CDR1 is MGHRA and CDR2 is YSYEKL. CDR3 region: CASSHKDRESNQPQHF. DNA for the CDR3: TGCGCCAGCAGCCATAAAGACAGGGAGAGCAATCAGCCCCAGCATTTT.

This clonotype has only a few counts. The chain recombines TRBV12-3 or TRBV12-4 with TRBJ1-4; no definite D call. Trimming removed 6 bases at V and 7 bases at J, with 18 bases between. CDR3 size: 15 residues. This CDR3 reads CASRNSQPGLEKLFF. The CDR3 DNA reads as TGTGCCAGCAGAAACAGCCAACCTGGGCTTGAAAAACTGTTTTTT.

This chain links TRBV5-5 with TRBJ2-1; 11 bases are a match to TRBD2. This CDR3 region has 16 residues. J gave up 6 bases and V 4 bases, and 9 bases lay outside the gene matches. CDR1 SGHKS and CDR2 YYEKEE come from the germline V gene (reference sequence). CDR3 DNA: TGTGCCAGCAGCGTGGGACTAGCGGTGGCCGTCAATGAGCAGTTCTTC. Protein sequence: CASSVGLAVAVNEQFF.

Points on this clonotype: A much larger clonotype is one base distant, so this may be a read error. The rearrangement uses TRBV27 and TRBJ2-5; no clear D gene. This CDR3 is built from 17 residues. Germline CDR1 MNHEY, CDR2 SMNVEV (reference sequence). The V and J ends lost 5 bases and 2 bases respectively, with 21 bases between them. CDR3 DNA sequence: TGTGCCAGCAGTCCCTTCCCCCCAGACGAGGTACAAGAGACCCAGTACTTC. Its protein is CASSPFPPDEVQETQYF.

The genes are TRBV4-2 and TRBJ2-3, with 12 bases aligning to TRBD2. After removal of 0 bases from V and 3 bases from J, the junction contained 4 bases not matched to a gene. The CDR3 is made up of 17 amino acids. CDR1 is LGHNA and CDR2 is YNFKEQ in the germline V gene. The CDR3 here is CASSQDRLAGATDTQYF. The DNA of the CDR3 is TGTGCCAGCAGCCAAGATCGACTAGCGGGAGCAACAGATACGCAGTATTTT.

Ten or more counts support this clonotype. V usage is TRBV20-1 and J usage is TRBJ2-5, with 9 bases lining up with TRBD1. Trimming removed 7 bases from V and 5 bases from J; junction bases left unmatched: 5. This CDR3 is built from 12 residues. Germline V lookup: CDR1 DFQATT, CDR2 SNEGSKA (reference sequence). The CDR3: CSVGTGKETQYF. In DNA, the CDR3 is TGCAGTGTTGGGACAGGGAAGGAGACCCAGTACTTC.

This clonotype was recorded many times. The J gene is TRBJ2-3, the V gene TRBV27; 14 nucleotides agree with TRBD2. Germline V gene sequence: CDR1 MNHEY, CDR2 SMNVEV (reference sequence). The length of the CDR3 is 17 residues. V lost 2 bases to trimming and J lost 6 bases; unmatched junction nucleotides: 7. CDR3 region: CASSLGGLAGESDTQYF. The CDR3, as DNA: TGTGCCAGCAGTTTAGGGGGACTAGCGGGAGAATCCGATACGCAGTATTTT.

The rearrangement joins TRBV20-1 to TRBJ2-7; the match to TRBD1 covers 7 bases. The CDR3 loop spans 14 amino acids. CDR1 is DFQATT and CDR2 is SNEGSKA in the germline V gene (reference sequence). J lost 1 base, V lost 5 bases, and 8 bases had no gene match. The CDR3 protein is CSASRQGLSYEQYF. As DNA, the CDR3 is TGCAGTGCTTCGCGACAGGGCCTGTCCTACGAGCAGTACTTC.

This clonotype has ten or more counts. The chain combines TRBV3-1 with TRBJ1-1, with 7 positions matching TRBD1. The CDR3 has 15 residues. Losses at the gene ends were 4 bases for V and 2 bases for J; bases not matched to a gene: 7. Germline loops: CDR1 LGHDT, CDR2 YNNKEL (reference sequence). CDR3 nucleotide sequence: TGTGCCAGCAGCCGAGGACAGGCGATCAACACTGAAGCTTTCTTT. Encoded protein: CASSRGQAINTEAFF.

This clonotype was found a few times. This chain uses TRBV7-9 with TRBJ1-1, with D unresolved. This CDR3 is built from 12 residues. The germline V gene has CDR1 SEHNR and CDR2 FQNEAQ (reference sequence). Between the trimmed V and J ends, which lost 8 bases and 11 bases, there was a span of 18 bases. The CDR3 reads CASFGREFEAFF. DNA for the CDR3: TGTGCCAGCTTCGGCCGAGAATTTGAGGCTTTCTTT.

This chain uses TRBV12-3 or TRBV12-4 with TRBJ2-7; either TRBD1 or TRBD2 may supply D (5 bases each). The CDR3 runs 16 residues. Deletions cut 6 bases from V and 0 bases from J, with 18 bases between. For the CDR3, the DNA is TGTGCCAGCAGCCCCAGGGAGACTTCGAGCTCCTACGAGCAGTACTTC. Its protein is CASSPRETSSSYEQYF.

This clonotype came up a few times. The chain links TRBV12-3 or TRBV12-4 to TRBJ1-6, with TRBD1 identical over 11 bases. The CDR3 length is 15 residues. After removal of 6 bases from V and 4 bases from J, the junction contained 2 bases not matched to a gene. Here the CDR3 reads CASRRDRGYNSPLHF. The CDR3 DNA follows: TGTGCCAGCAGAAGGGACAGGGGGTATAATTCACCCCTCCACTTT.

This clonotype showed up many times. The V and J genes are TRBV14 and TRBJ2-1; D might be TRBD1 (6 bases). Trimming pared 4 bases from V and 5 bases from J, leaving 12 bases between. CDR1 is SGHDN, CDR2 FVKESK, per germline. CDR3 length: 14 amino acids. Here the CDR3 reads CASSRGHQNNEQFF. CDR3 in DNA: TGTGCCAGCAGCCGGGGACATCAAAACAATGAGCAGTTCTTC. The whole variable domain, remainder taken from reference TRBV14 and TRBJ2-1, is EAGVTQFPSHSVIEKGQTVTLRCDPISGHDNLYWYRRVMGKEIKFLLHFVKESKQDESGMPNNRFLAERTGGTYSTLKVQPAELEDSGVYFCASSRGHQNNEQFFGPGTRLTVL.

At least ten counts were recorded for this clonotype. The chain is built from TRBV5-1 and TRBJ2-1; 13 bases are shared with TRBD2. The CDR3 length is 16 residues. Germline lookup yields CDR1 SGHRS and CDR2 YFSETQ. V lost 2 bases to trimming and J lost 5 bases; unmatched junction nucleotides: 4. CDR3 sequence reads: CASSLGTSGENNEQFF. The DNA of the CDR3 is TGCGCCAGCAGCTTAGGGACTAGCGGGGAGAACAATGAGCAGTTCTTC.